This T cell receptor (beta chain) derives from a study of cytomegalovirus exposure and HLA in healthy donors. The method was immunoSEQ multiplex PCR; TCRdb's version includes in-frame clones alone and lacks a portion of them. The sample includes over 60,000 clones, approximately 96% of them seen just once. Germline loops: CDR1 SGHTA, CDR2 FQGNSA. V was clipped by 5 bases and J by 1 base; unmatched bases: 2. CDR3 length: 16 amino acids. This chain joins TRBV7-2 and TRBJ2-1, with 13 bases that match TRBD2. The sample consisted of PBMCs. The sequence derives from a young man in good health and CMV-seropositive. This CDR3 is CASSQGLAGSYNEQFF. CDR3 bases: TGTGCCAGCAGCCAGGGACTAGCGGGGTCCTACAATGAGCAGTTCTTC.